This TCR beta chain was identified during a study of blood T cell repertoires in COVID-19 (dated by TCRdb to the early 2020s). A note on the overall study: Samples from collaborators originated in the United States, Italy and Spain and spanned both the acute and convalescent phases of COVID-19. The material from the prospective study consisted of cDNA or gDNA derived from T cells, B-cell-depleted T cells, or PBMCs. Subjects who had been exposed to COVID-19, were actively infected with it, or had recovered from it provided the deeply sampled blood TCRbeta repertoires that made up the dataset. The repertoires were released in a freely available public database intended as a resource for research on the immune response to SARS-CoV-2. Samples were obtained from the ongoing ImmuneRACE study (first 160 participants) and from 1,254 subjects provided by 6 global collaborators. A de-identified subject ID, COVID-19 status, age in years and sex were almost always included in the sample metadata. Where available, HLA class I and class II types were taken from metadata supplied by the sample provider and were not determined by assay-based typing. What the study reported, not specific to this receptor: Clinical and demographic metadata were provided uncurated, with the amount varying by source and participant.

Comment on this clone: No antigen is known for it. No much larger clone is present one base from it, and per-base qualities are unavailable.

TCRbeta CDR3 regions were amplified from genomic DNA by means of the immunoSEQ Assay, a bias-controlled multiplex PCR. In the source study's methods: The number of nucleated cells in each sample was estimated from the amplification of reference gene primers within the assay. Sequence reads were collapsed and filtered to measure the absolute abundance of every unique TCRbeta CDR3 rearrangement. For each sample, productive Simpson clonality was calculated by taking the square root of Simpson's diversity index across productive rearrangements. TCRdb carries this immuneACCESS record with in-frame sequences only. Its versions omit some clonotypes, under half of them owing to an unresolved V gene in the studies checked, with the rest unexplained. V, J and clone size reflect that table, while D and trimming were determined from the DNA. The sample table lists more than 350,000 clones, about 86% of them with a count of one. The top ten constitute roughly a tenth of the sample.

Participants in the prospective study were aged about 18 to 95 years, lived in 24 United States geographic areas, and enrolled through a virtual design. In the prospective study, cohorts were assigned on the basis of participant-reported clinical history obtained from a screening survey and a study questionnaire. For ImmuneRACE Cohort 3, a participant was defined as recovered based on two consecutive negative NP/OP PCR tests, clearance by a healthcare professional, or resolution of symptoms. Mobile phlebotomists in the prospective study collected whole blood, serum and a nasopharyngeal or oropharyngeal swab from every participant. Participants in the prospective study had the option to provide additional blood draws and questionnaires over an approximately 2-month period. Prospective study blood samples were shipped either frozen or at room temperature before DNA extraction. The sample consisted of PBMCs or T cells enriched from blood (not recorded which). The sequence came from a woman aged 50 to 60 who had recovered from COVID-19.

The DNA sequence reads TGTGCCTGGGACAGGGGGGCCGGGGAGCTGTTTTTT. This encodes CAWDRGAGELFF. The chain is encoded by TRBV30 joined to TRBJ2-2, with TRBD1 identical over 9 junction bases. For CDR1 and CDR2, the germline V gene (reference sequence) lists GTSNPN and SVGIG. Counted from cysteine to phenylalanine, this CDR3 has 12 amino acids. Only the CDR3 portion is preserved as DNA: 36 bases, with reading frame beginning at the first base. Trimmed from V: 5 bases; trimmed from J: 6 bases; junction bases lacking a gene match: 1.